The 26 T cell receptor beta chains presented below share a single source sample, sequenced in a study of shared clonotypes between healthy human individuals. The naive CD8 fraction comprised CD45RO-negative cells positively selected for CCR7 and excluded terminally differentiated effector memory CD45RA+ cells. Profiled with immunoSEQ multiplex PCR; TCRdb holds only in-frame clones, not every one. The repertoire includes around 2,000,000 clones, roughly 95% of them detected once, and about 1.1% sits in the top ten. Input material: naive CD8+ T cells sorted from blood. Receptor source: a young man in good health.

This chain links TRBV5-1 with TRBJ2-7; TRBD2 might be the D (6 bases). The CDR3 sequence is 14 residues long. The ends were cut back, 1 base at V and 5 bases at J, with 13 bases in the middle. The germline V gene encodes CDR1 SGHRS and CDR2 YFSETQ. The CDR3 DNA is TGCGCCAGCAGCTTGAGTCCGGGGGTGGACGAGCAGTACTTC. Its translation is CASSLSPGVDEQYF.

On this clone: The sample holds other DNA sequences that translate to the same CDR3. The chain recombines TRBV2 with TRBJ2-3; the D is unclear. V shed 3 bases and J shed 0 bases, with 4 bases lying between them. There are 13 residues in the CDR3. Germline lookup yields CDR1 SNHLY and CDR2 FYNNEI. CDR3 DNA sequence: TGTGCCAGCAGTGATTCTAGCACAGATACGCAGTATTTT. This sequence encodes CASSDSSTDTQYF.

The chain couples TRBV12-5 to TRBJ1-2; D gene uncertain. The V end lost 0 bases, the J end lost 6 bases, and 14 bases lay between the germline ends. Germline V gene sequence: CDR1 LGHNT, CDR2 FRNRAP. The CDR3 spans 15 residues. CDR3 DNA sequence: TGTGCTAGTGGTTTGGTCCCCTCCACAGAAAATGGCTACACCTTC. It specifies CASGLVPSTENGYTF.

The rearrangement uses TRBV5-1 and TRBJ2-2; possibly TRBD2 for D (5 bases). CDR3 length equals 13 residues. Trimming removed 3 bases at V and 5 bases at J, with 8 bases between. CDR1 and CDR2 (germline): SGHRS, YFSETQ. CDR3 sequence (DNA): TGCGCCAGCAGCTCGGACTGGACCGGGGAGCTGTTTTTT. It yields the protein CASSSDWTGELFF. The full variable domain, its missing parts supplied by reference TRBV5-1 and TRBJ2-2, is KAGVTQTPRYLIKTRGQQVTLSCSPISGHRSVSWYQQTPGQGLQFLFEYFSETQRNKGNFPGRFSGRQFSNSRSEMNVSTLELGDSALYLCASSSDWTGELFFGEGSRLTVL.

The J gene is TRBJ2-7, the V gene TRBV7-2; 8 nucleotides line up with TRBD1. CDR3 length: 15 residues. J gave up 2 bases and V 1 base, and 4 bases lay outside the gene matches. Per the germline V gene, CDR1 is SGHTA and CDR2 is FQGNSA. CDR3 nucleotides: TGTGCCAGCAGCTTAGGGACAGGGAGTACCTACGAGCAGTACTTC. Translated, it gives CASSLGTGSTYEQYF.

For this clone: This could be a read error, since a much larger clone is one nucleotide away. The chain joins TRBV5-1 to TRBJ2-7; D uncertain. Germline assignment: CDR1 SGHRS and CDR2 YFSETQ. The CDR3 sequence is 11 residues long. V dropped 0 bases and J dropped 6 bases, with 4 bases sitting between them. The CDR3 protein is CASSLGFEQYF. CDR3 bases: TGCGCCAGCAGCTTGGGGTTCGAGCAGTACTTC.

The genes are TRBV6-1 and TRBJ1-2; D is perhaps TRBD1 (6 bases). V was trimmed by 0 bases and J by 4 bases, leaving 15 bases between them. CDR1 is MNHNS and CDR2 is SASEGT in the germline V gene. CDR3 length: 16 amino acids. CDR3 protein: CASSEALPGVGYGYTF. The CDR3 bases are TGTGCCAGCAGTGAAGCTTTACCAGGGGTAGGCTATGGCTACACCTTC.

This clone was seen only a few times. CDR3 coding DNA: TGTGCCACCAGCAGAGAAAACAGCAATCAGCCCCAGCATTTT. Its translation: CATSRENSNQPQHF. The gene calls are TRBV15 and TRBJ1-5; the D is unclear. The V and J ends lost 0 bases and 1 base respectively, with 4 bases between them. The germline gives CDR1 LNHNV, CDR2 YYDKDF (reference sequence). The CDR3 consists of 14 residues.

The chain couples TRBV5-1 to TRBJ2-7, with TRBD1 matching over 12 bases. The CDR3 has 15 residues. CDR1 and CDR2 (germline): SGHRS, YFSETQ. The V gene end was trimmed by 4 bases and the J gene end by 2 bases; junction bases not matched to a gene: 4. The DNA for the CDR3 is TGCGCCAGCAGCCAGGGACAGGGGGCGGCCTACGAGCAGTACTTC. This codes for CASSQGQGAAYEQYF. Full variable domain (remainder filled in from reference TRBV5-1 and TRBJ2-7): KAGVTQTPRYLIKTRGQQVTLSCSPISGHRSVSWYQQTPGQGLQFLFEYFSETQRNKGNFPGRFSGRQFSNSRSEMNVSTLELGDSALYLCASSQGQGAAYEQYFGPGTRLTVT.

The V call is TRBV7-8, the J call TRBJ2-1; no definite D call. The ends were cut back, 3 bases at V and 10 bases at J, with 7 bases in the middle. This CDR3 has 11 residues. Germline assignment: CDR1 SGHVS and CDR2 FQNEAQ. CDR3: CASSFSIEQFF. CDR3 sequence (DNA): TGTGCCAGCAGCTTTTCGATAGAGCAGTTCTTC.

This clone was seen a few times. The CDR3 DNA sequence: TGTGCCAGCAGCCGGAAACCCCCTGGAAACACCATATATTTT. Its translation: CASSRKPPGNTIYF. The chain links TRBV13 to TRBJ1-3, with D uncertain. The ends were cut back, 5 bases at V and 2 bases at J, with 10 bases in the middle. CDR1 and CDR2 (germline): PRHDT, FYEKMQ (reference sequence). The CDR3 contains 14 residues. The entire variable domain, with the rest obtained from reference TRBV13 and TRBJ1-3, is as follows: AAGVIQSPRHLIKEKRETATLKCYPIPRHDTVYWYQQGPGQDPQFLISFYEKMQSDKGSIPDRFSAQQFSDYHSELNMSSLELGDSALYFCASSRKPPGNTIYFGEGSWLTVV.

The chain couples TRBV6-6 to TRBJ1-2; 9 bases align to TRBD1. The trim removed 2 bases at V and 1 base at J, leaving 5 bases unmatched. CDR3 length: 16 amino acids. Germline CDR1 reads MNHNY; CDR2 reads SVGAGI (reference sequence). CDR3 region: CASSYPRQGDNYGYTF. The CDR3 DNA reads TGTGCCAGCAGTTACCCGAGACAGGGGGATAACTATGGCTACACCTTC.

V gene TRBV6-1 combines with J gene TRBJ1-1; 7 bases match TRBD1. With V trimmed by 1 base and J by 7 bases, 6 bases remained unmatched. Germline V gene data show CDR1 as MNHNS and CDR2 as SASEGT. CDR3 length equals 14 residues. The CDR3 protein is CASSEVRGLGEAFF. The CDR3 bases are TGTGCCAGCAGTGAAGTTAGGGGGCTGGGTGAAGCTTTCTTT.

With respect to this clone: The sample holds other DNA sequences that translate to the same CDR3. The chain has TRBV5-1 and TRBJ2-5, with D possibly being TRBD2 (5 bases). Trimming took 1 base from V and 2 from J, leaving 9 bases between them. The CDR3 loop spans 14 amino acids. CDR1 is SGHRS and CDR2 is YFSETQ in the germline V gene. DNA for the CDR3: TGCGCCAGCAGCTTGAGCGGTCTACAAGAGACCCAGTACTTC. Its translation: CASSLSGLQETQYF.

In the case of this clone: This CDR3 is also generated by other DNA sequences in the sample. V and J are TRBV9 and TRBJ2-3; weak D call: TRBD2 (5 bases). From germline, CDR1 is SGDLS and CDR2 YYNGEE. The CDR3 contains 13 residues. V lost 3 bases and J lost 1, with 6 bases in between. In DNA, the CDR3 is TGTGCCAGCAGCGCCGGGGGCACAGATACGCAGTATTTT. Encoded protein: CASSAGGTDTQYF.

The genes are TRBV7-2 and TRBJ2-5; 9 bases are a match to TRBD2. CDR1 is SGHTA and CDR2 is FQGNSA in the germline V gene. This CDR3 region has 16 residues. Trimming cost V 3 bases and J 5 bases; bases outside gene matches: 10. This CDR3 reads CASSLRPGLALETQYF. CDR3 in DNA: TGTGCCAGCAGCTTGCGTCCGGGACTAGCCTTGGAGACCCAGTACTTC. The variable domain in full, with the rest retrieved from reference TRBV7-2 and TRBJ2-5, is GAGVSQSPSNKVTEKGKDVELRCDPISGHTALYWYRQSLGQGLEFLIYFQGNSAPDKSGLPSDRFSAERTGGSVSTLTIQRTQQEDSAVYLCASSLRPGLALETQYFGPGTRLLVL.

The V call is TRBV6-5, the J call TRBJ1-6, with D uncertain. CDR1 and CDR2 from the germline V gene are MNHEY and SVGAGI. The CDR3 is made up of 16 amino acids. V lost 0 bases, J lost 9 bases, and 15 bases lay in between. The CDR3: CASSYSVGGRSSPLHF. Written as DNA, the CDR3 is TGTGCCAGCAGTTACTCCGTGGGAGGTCGGTCTTCACCCCTCCACTTT.

CDR3 sequence reads: CASSLAFRTETGELFF. The CDR3 nucleotides read TGTGCCAGCAGCTTAGCGTTTAGGACAGAGACCGGGGAGCTGTTTTTT. V is TRBV7-9 and J is TRBJ2-2; perhaps TRBD1 as D (6 bases). The V and J ends lost 0 bases and 5 bases respectively, with 13 bases between them. Germline V gene sequence: CDR1 SEHNR, CDR2 FQNEAQ (reference sequence). The CDR3 has 16 amino acids.

Concerning this clone: This same CDR3 is encoded by further DNA sequences in the sample. This chain joins TRBV7-9 and TRBJ2-7; TRBD2 might be the D (6 bases). CDR1 is SEHNR and CDR2 is FQNEAQ in the germline V gene (reference sequence). Trimming left V 5 bases short and J 2 bases short, with 13 bases between. This CDR3 has 14 residues. Here the CDR3 reads CASSPTGGTYEQYF. In nucleotides, the CDR3 is TGTGCCAGCAGCCCAACCGGGGGTACCTACGAGCAGTACTTC.

This chain uses TRBV7-9 with TRBJ2-7, with unresolved D. The CDR3 is 13 residues long. Germline V gene sequence: CDR1 SEHNR, CDR2 FQNEAQ (reference sequence). The V end lost 8 bases, the J end lost 0 bases, and 11 bases lay between the germline ends. The CDR3: CASELVGSYEQYF. CDR3 DNA sequence: TGTGCCAGCGAACTTGTGGGCTCCTACGAGCAGTACTTC.

The chain employs TRBV19 and TRBJ1-2, with D perhaps matching TRBD1 (6 bases). The length of the CDR3 is 10 residues. Germline CDR1 LNHDA, CDR2 SQIVND (reference sequence). Trimming removed 6 bases at V and 10 bases at J, with 9 bases between. CDR3 DNA: TGTGCCAGTAGCGCAGGGGACTACACCTTC. It encodes CASSAGDYTF.

J is TRBJ2-1 and V is TRBV28, with TRBD1 identical over 7 bases. Per the germline V gene, CDR1 is MDHEN and CDR2 is SYDVKM. V trimming: 5 bases; J trimming: 2 bases; junction bases outside the gene matches: 6. This CDR3 comprises 15 residues. The CDR3 protein is CASSHKQGPYNEQFF. The DNA of the CDR3 is TGTGCCAGCAGTCACAAACAGGGGCCCTACAATGAGCAGTTCTTC.

This chain connects TRBV28 to TRBJ2-1, with D unclear. This CDR3 has 12 amino acids. V was pared by 4 bases and J by 12 bases, with 13 bases between. CDR1 is MDHEN, CDR2 SYDVKM, per germline. CDR3 sequence: CASSSDLTGQFF. In DNA, the CDR3 is TGTGCCAGCAGTTCCGATTTGACCGGGCAGTTCTTC.

This rearrangement joins TRBV9 to TRBJ2-7; D might be TRBD2 (6 bases). V dropped 0 bases and J dropped 6 bases, with 13 bases sitting between them. This CDR3 has 14 residues. Germline CDR1 and CDR2: SGDLS and YYNGEE. Here the CDR3 DNA reads TGTGCCAGCAGCGTAGGTGGAGGGGACTTCGAGCAGTACTTC. It encodes CASSVGGGDFEQYF.

The chain joins TRBV7-9 to TRBJ1-4; D not resolved. CDR1 is SEHNR and CDR2 is FQNEAQ in the germline V gene (reference sequence). This CDR3 comprises 15 residues. Trimming took off 0 bases at V and 7 bases at J, with 12 bases between the two ends. The CDR3 here is CASSLADAGFEKLFF. CDR3 coding DNA: TGTGCCAGCAGCTTAGCCGACGCGGGATTTGAAAAACTGTTTTTT.

The rearrangement joins TRBV5-4 to TRBJ2-2; the D gene is possibly TRBD1 (6 bases). Trimming cost V 0 bases and J 4 bases, with 10 bases left between them. The CDR3 totals 15 residues. Germline CDR1 and CDR2: SGHNT and YYREEE (reference sequence). CDR3: CASSLVGAGTGELFF. The CDR3 DNA is TGTGCCAGCAGCTTGGTGGGGGCTGGCACCGGGGAGCTGTTTTTT.